What follows are 17 T cell receptor beta chains derived from one specimen sequenced in a study of CD8 T cells in ankylosing spondylitis (dated by TCRdb to the late 2010s). The library was made by 5' RACE. The sequencer was an Illumina HiSeq 2500. Starting from the raw public reads, TCRdb applied fastp trimming at Q25, assembled clones with MiXCR and retained in-frame beta chains. A single entry per CDR3 protein holds the most common genes and DNA from its merged rows. The sample table contains roughly 240,000 distinct CDR3 sequences; only one count was recorded for around 8% of them. About 5% of the sample goes to the ten largest clones. Sequencing used blood, either unsorted or a sorted T cell fraction (not recorded which). The receptors stem from a female donor with ankylosing spondylitis or in good health (not recorded which).

This clonotype appeared many times. The chain uses TRBV5-1 and TRBJ2-7, with D possibly matching TRBD2 (6 bases). There are 15 residues in the CDR3. V lost 0 bases and J lost 6, with 16 bases in between. Germline values: CDR1 SGHRS, CDR2 YFSETQ. CDR3 sequence (DNA): TGCGCCAGCAGCTTGGAAACTAGCCTATTGGGCGAGCAGTACTTC. Its translation is CASSLETSLLGEQYF.

This clonotype was counted at least ten times. The chain combines TRBV9 with TRBJ2-1; no firm D call. Germline values: CDR1 SGDLS, CDR2 YYNGEE. V dropped 4 bases and J dropped 3 bases, with 14 bases sitting between them. This CDR3 has 15 residues. In DNA, the CDR3 is TGTGCCAGCAGCAGCTCCGGAGTAGACTACAATGAGCAGTTCTTC. The encoded protein is CASSSSGVDYNEQFF. Supplemented by reference TRBV9 and TRBJ2-1, the full variable domain reads DSGVTQTPKHLITATGQRVTLRCSPRSGDLSVYWYQQSLDQGLQFLIQYYNGEERAKGNILERFSAQQFPDLHSELNLSSLELGDSALYFCASSSSGVDYNEQFFGPGTRLTVL.

CDR3 sequence: CASSASGTGRTEAFF. The CDR3 DNA follows: TGTGCCAGCAGCGCCTCCGGGACAGGGAGAACTGAAGCTTTCTTT. V usage is TRBV7-2 and J usage is TRBJ1-1, with TRBD1 matching over 9 bases. The CDR3 totals 15 residues. Germline values: CDR1 SGHTA, CDR2 FQGNSA. The V segment lost 5 bases and the J segment 5 bases; nucleotides outside the gene matches: 9.

The rearrangement joins TRBV11-2 to TRBJ1-2; 8 positions agree with TRBD1. The CDR3 has 15 amino acids. V lost 5 bases and J lost 6; bases outside the gene matches: 11. Germline CDR1 reads SGHAT; CDR2 reads FQNNGV. The CDR3 DNA reads as TGTGCCAGCAGCCATCCCAGGGGGCCCCTGAATGGCTACACCTTC. Protein: CASSHPRGPLNGYTF.

This clonotype was counted ten times or more. The V call is TRBV6-5, the J call TRBJ2-1; 8 bases fit TRBD1. This CDR3 has 15 amino acids. Trimming removed 2 bases from V and 6 bases from J; junction bases left unmatched: 6. The germline V gene has CDR1 MNHEY and CDR2 SVGAGI. CDR3 residues: CASSYSRGPVNEQFF. CDR3 bases: TGTGCCAGCAGTTACAGCAGGGGGCCAGTCAATGAGCAGTTCTTC.

Ten or more counts support this clonotype. The genes are TRBV7-2 and TRBJ2-1; D gene uncertain. Germline V gene data show CDR1 as SGHTA and CDR2 as FQGNSA. V gave up 6 bases and J gave up 3 bases, with 9 bases separating them. This CDR3 contains 13 residues. The CDR3: CASRGGFYNEQFF. The CDR3 coding sequence is TGTGCCAGCAGGGGCGGATTCTACAATGAGCAGTTCTTC.

This clonotype was recorded at least ten times. The chain carries TRBV2 and TRBJ2-2; D ambiguous. V was clipped by 10 bases and J by 4 bases, with 10 bases between them. The CDR3 has 12 amino acids. Looked up from germline, CDR1 is SNHLY and CDR2 is FYNNEI. The CDR3 DNA reads TGTGCCAAGACCCAACTCACCGGGGAGCTGTTTTTT. Translated, it gives CAKTQLTGELFF.

This clonotype has at least ten counts. The chain combines TRBV11-2 with TRBJ2-3; D unclear. V lost 8 bases and J 6 bases, leaving 9 bases between the germline ends. The CDR3 consists of 11 residues. Germline CDR1 and CDR2: SGHAT and FQNNGV. DNA for the CDR3: TGTGCCAGCGGATTCGGGGATACGCAGTATTTT. Encoded protein: CASGFGDTQYF.

This clonotype was observed many times. This chain links TRBV20-1 with TRBJ2-3, with 9 bases fitting TRBD2. The CDR3 sequence is 11 residues long. V was pared by 5 bases and J by 11 bases, with 5 bases of the junction left unmatched. From germline, CDR1 is DFQATT and CDR2 SNEGSKA (reference sequence). Here the CDR3 DNA reads TGCAGTGCTCCCCGCGGGGGGGAGCAGTATTTT. Its protein product is CSAPRGGEQYF.

With regard to this clonotype: A single base separates this from a much larger clone, so it may be a read error. The V gene is TRBV25-1, the J gene TRBJ2-7, with unresolved D. This CDR3 is 14 amino acids long. CDR1 and CDR2 from the germline V gene are MGHDK and SYGVNS. V lost 3 bases, J lost 2 bases, and 11 bases lay in between. Here the CDR3 DNA reads TGTGCCAGCAGTGACGCAGGTTTAACCTACGAGCAGTACTTC. Residues: CASSDAGLTYEQYF.

In its sample, this clonotype was seen many times. The gene calls are TRBV5-6 and TRBJ2-1; D not certain. The CDR3 is 14 amino acids. From germline, CDR1 is SGHDT and CDR2 YYEEEE. Trimming removed 5 bases from V and 3 bases from J, with 12 bases in between. CDR3 bases: TGTGCCAGCAGTAAGACTGGGTTCTACAATGAGCAGTTCTTC. Its protein is CASSKTGFYNEQFF. Filled out from reference TRBV5-6 and TRBJ2-1, the complete variable domain reads DAGVTQSPTHLIKTRGQQVTLRCSPKSGHDTVSWYQQALGQGPQFIFQYYEEEERQRGNFPDRFSGHQFPNYSSELNVNALLLGDSALYLCASSKTGFYNEQFFGPGTRLTVL.

This clonotype was recorded many times. The J gene is TRBJ1-2, the V gene TRBV19; no firm D call. CDR1 LNHDA and CDR2 SQIVND come from the germline V gene (reference sequence). The CDR3 has 12 residues. V was cut by 9 bases and J by 8 bases, with 16 bases left in between. For the CDR3, the DNA is TGTGCCAGCCGCCAAGGCCGAAAGGGCTACACCTTC. Protein product: CASRQGRKGYTF. Full variable domain (outside the CDR3, taken from reference TRBV19 and TRBJ1-2): DGGITQSPKYLFRKEGQNVTLSCEQNLNHDAMYWYRQDPGQGLRLIYYSQIVNDFQKGDIAEGYSVSREKKESFPLTVTSAQKNPTAFYLCASRQGRKGYTFGSGTRLTVV.

This clonotype was detected many times. This chain uses TRBV20-1 with TRBJ2-5; D is ambiguous. V was clipped by 6 bases and J by 5 bases, with 22 bases between them. The CDR3 totals 15 residues. Germline V gives CDR1 DFQATT, CDR2 SNEGSKA (reference sequence). The DNA for the CDR3 is TGCAGTGCCCAATCCCGGGTCCGAGGAGAGGAGACCCAGTACTTC. Translating it yields CSAQSRVRGEETQYF.

This clonotype has at least ten counts. The rearrangement joins TRBV12-3 or TRBV12-4 to TRBJ2-6; D call uncertain. V lost 3 bases and J 0 bases, leaving 3 bases between the germline ends. This CDR3 has 14 residues. DNA for the CDR3: TGTGCCAGCAGTTTGGTCTCTGGGGCCAACGTCCTGACTTTC. Translation: CASSLVSGANVLTF.

This clonotype was detected ten times or more. The chain combines TRBV12-5 with TRBJ1-2; tentative D call: TRBD1 (6 bases). CDR3 length: 19 residues. The V end was cut by 5 bases, the J end by 0 bases, with 25 bases between. Germline V gene sequence: CDR1 LGHNT, CDR2 FRNRAP. In nucleotides, the CDR3 is TGTGCTAGTGGTCCGGACAGCCCAACCCCTTTACCGACTAACTATGGCTACACCTTC. Translating gives CASGPDSPTPLPTNYGYTF.

The chain is built from TRBV7-2 and TRBJ1-1; a weak D match, TRBD1 (5 bases). Looked up from germline, CDR1 is SGHTA and CDR2 is FQGNSA. Trimming removed 4 bases from V and 5 bases from J, with 11 bases in between. CDR3 length: 13 amino acids. CDR3 in amino acids: CASSSRGRTEAFF. Written as DNA, the CDR3 is TGTGCCAGCAGCTCCCGGGGGAGAACTGAAGCTTTCTTT.

In this sample, this clonotype turned up many times. The V and J genes are TRBV12-5 and TRBJ2-1; 7 nucleotides line up with TRBD1. J gave up 8 bases and V 6 bases, and 7 bases lay outside the gene matches. This CDR3 is 13 amino acids long. Germline V CDR1 and CDR2: LGHNT, FRNRAP. CDR3: CASGPTGSHEQFF. The CDR3 DNA reads as TGTGCTAGTGGCCCGACAGGGAGCCATGAGCAGTTCTTC.